These 20 T cell receptor beta chains were sequenced from one sample in a study of blood T cell repertoires in COVID-19. Here immunoSEQ multiplex PCR was the method, and the copy in TCRdb shows in-frame clones only, minus some. The sample holds roughly 56,000 clones, roughly nine tenths seen once. The sequenced material came from peripheral blood. The receptors come from an older woman with COVID-19, enrolled during active disease.

This rearrangement joins TRBV18 to TRBJ2-1, with 7 bases aligning to TRBD2. The V and J ends lost 0 bases and 1 base, in that order; junction bases with no gene match: 6. Germline CDR1 and CDR2: KGHSH and LQKENI. This CDR3 is 17 amino acids long. This chain's CDR3 is CASSPPTRTSSYNEQFF. Written as DNA, the CDR3 is TGTGCCAGCTCACCACCGACCAGGACTAGTTCCTACAATGAGCAGTTCTTC.

The chain recombines TRBV5-1 with TRBJ2-4; TRBD1 agrees at 9 bases. The CDR3 length is 20 residues. The germline V gene encodes CDR1 SGHRS and CDR2 YFSETQ. V trimming: 3 bases; J trimming: 0 bases; junction bases outside the gene matches: 16. CDR3 bases: TGCGCCAGCAGCTATGGAGGTTGGACAGGGGACCTGCTAGCCAAAAACATTCAGTACTTC. Its translation is CASSYGGWTGDLLAKNIQYF.

Worth noting for this clone: Other nucleotide sequences in the sample specify the same CDR3. The chain joins TRBV30 to TRBJ1-5; D perhaps matches TRBD1 (6 bases). The V gene's germline CDR1 is GTSNPN and CDR2 SVGIG (reference sequence). The V gene lost 0 bases and the J gene lost 4 bases, with 7 bases spanning the gap. The CDR3 has 13 amino acids. In DNA, the CDR3 is TGTGCCTGGAGTGTACAGGGTAATCAGCCCCAGCATTTT. This sequence encodes CAWSVQGNQPQHF.

The V call is TRBV7-9, the J call TRBJ1-2; 7 positions agree with TRBD1. Germline CDR1 SEHNR, CDR2 FQNEAQ (reference sequence). This CDR3 contains 15 residues. V lost 2 bases to trimming and J lost 2 bases; unmatched junction nucleotides: 5. This CDR3 reads CASSLSGTDNYGYTF. The CDR3 DNA reads as TGTGCCAGCAGCTTATCCGGGACAGACAACTATGGCTACACCTTC.

The chain recombines TRBV27 with TRBJ1-3; no reliable D call. The CDR3 has 13 amino acids. Germline V gene lookup returns CDR1 MNHEY and CDR2 SMNVEV (reference sequence). Trimming left V 3 bases short and J 4 bases short, with 7 bases between. The CDR3 is CASSLAGGNTIYF. CDR3 DNA: TGTGCCAGCAGTTTGGCGGGCGGAAACACCATATATTTT.

The rearrangement joins TRBV5-4 to TRBJ1-5; no definite D call. Trimming stripped 0 bases from V and 7 bases from J, with 14 bases between. Looked up from germline, CDR1 is SGHNT and CDR2 is YYREEE (reference sequence). CDR3 size: 15 residues. CDR3 coding DNA: TGTGCCAGCAGCTTGGCTCCCACCGGTAACCAGCCCCAGCATTTT. Amino acid sequence: CASSLAPTGNQPQHF.

This clone was recorded once. The chain's CDR3 is CASSPGTQETQYF. Written as DNA, the CDR3 is TGTGCCAGCTCACCCGGGACTCAAGAGACCCAGTACTTC. The chain uses TRBV18 and TRBJ2-5; maybe TRBD2 (6 bases). CDR1 and CDR2 (germline): KGHSH, LQKENI. The CDR3 has 13 residues. Trimming shortened V by 3 bases and J by 2 bases, and 7 bases separated the two germline ends.

This sequence joins TRBV11-2 and TRBJ2-3, with 7 bases that match TRBD2. The CDR3 length is 14 residues. Germline values: CDR1 SGHAT, CDR2 FQNNGV. J was trimmed by 7 bases and V by 5 bases; bases with no gene match: 9. The CDR3 reads CASSPGTNTNTQYF. CDR3 sequence (DNA): TGTGCCAGCAGCCCGGGGACTAATACGAATACGCAGTATTTT. Based on the CDR3 plus reference TRBV11-2 and TRBJ2-3, the full variable domain is EAGVAQSPRYKIIEKRQSVAFWCNPISGHATLYWYQQILGQGPKLLIQFQNNGVVDDSQLPKDRFSAERLKGVDSTLKIQPAKLEDSAVYLCASSPGTNTNTQYFGPGTRLTVL.

This clone was seen a single time. V usage is TRBV30 and J usage is TRBJ2-7; 7 bases align to TRBD1. Germline loops: CDR1 GTSNPN, CDR2 SVGIG (reference sequence). The V segment lost 4 bases and the J segment 1 base; nucleotides outside the gene matches: 4. This CDR3 has 13 amino acids. The CDR3 sequence is CAWKRGQSYEQYF. Written as DNA, the CDR3 is TGTGCCTGGAAAAGGGGGCAATCCTACGAGCAGTACTTC.

The DNA for the CDR3 is TGTGCCAGCAGTTACAAGGGGTGGCTGCGGACCGGGGAGCTGTTTTTT. Amino acids: CASSYKGWLRTGELFF. The chain links TRBV6-5 to TRBJ2-2, with D tentatively TRBD1 (5 bases). V dropped 2 bases and J dropped 5 bases, with 15 bases sitting between them. The V gene's germline CDR1 is MNHEY and CDR2 SVGAGI. This CDR3 contains 16 residues.

The chain combines TRBV12-3 or TRBV12-4 with TRBJ1-2; D is uncertain. The V gene lost 1 base and the J gene lost 5 bases, with 5 bases spanning the gap. This CDR3 is 12 amino acids long. Here the CDR3 reads CASSLGRYGYTF. The CDR3 bases are TGTGCCAGCAGTTTAGGTAGATATGGCTACACCTTC.

This clone has only a few counts. CDR3 region: CASSIRGATDTQYF. The CDR3 DNA reads TGTGCCAGCAGTATTAGGGGTGCGACAGATACGCAGTATTTT. The rearrangement uses TRBV6-5 and TRBJ2-3; perhaps TRBD1 as D (5 bases). CDR1 is MNHEY and CDR2 is SVGAGI in the germline V gene. The CDR3 has 14 residues. The germline V and J ends were trimmed by 5 bases and 3 bases, with 12 bases remaining between them.

This rearrangement joins TRBV12-5 to TRBJ2-3; tentative D call: TRBD2 (7 bases). The germline gives CDR1 LGHNT, CDR2 FRNRAP. The CDR3 consists of 15 residues. Trimming removed 2 bases at V and 6 bases at J, with 15 bases between. CDR3 sequence: CASGLSLGGRDTQYF. The CDR3 bases are TGTGCTAGTGGTTTGTCGCTCGGGGGGCGGGATACGCAGTATTTT.

This rearrangement joins TRBV7-2 to TRBJ1-4; the match to TRBD1 covers 9 bases. Germline CDR1 reads SGHTA; CDR2 reads FQGNSA. The CDR3 loop spans 14 amino acids. J was trimmed by 5 bases and V by 4 bases; bases with no gene match: 2. The CDR3 loop reads CASSYRGQNEKLFF. In DNA, the CDR3 is TGTGCCAGCAGCTACAGGGGGCAGAATGAAAAACTGTTTTTT.

This chain connects TRBV23-1 to TRBJ2-3, with 13 bases matching TRBD2. TRBV23-1 has ORF status, its function being uncertain. J lost 2 bases, V lost 3 bases, and 2 bases had no gene match. CDR3 size: 16 residues. The CDR3 coding sequence is TGCGCCAGCAGTCAGGGACTAGCGGGAACCACAGATACGCAGTATTTT. This codes for CASSQGLAGTTDTQYF.

This chain links TRBV11-3 with TRBJ1-1; 7 nucleotides align to TRBD1. Trimming at V came to 5 bases and at J to 6 bases, leaving 18 bases not matched to a gene. The CDR3 is made up of 17 amino acids. Looked up from germline, CDR1 is SGHNT and CDR2 is YENEEA. DNA for the CDR3: TGTGCCAGCAGCGAGCGAGGGACAGCCCCTAGCATGCCTGAAGCTTTCTTT. Translated, it gives CASSERGTAPSMPEAFF.

This chain joins TRBV28 and TRBJ1-6; D gene ambiguous. Trimming took off 6 bases at V and 6 bases at J, with 21 bases between the two ends. The CDR3 is 17 amino acids. Germline assignment: CDR1 MDHEN and CDR2 SYDVKM. For the CDR3, the DNA is TGTGCCAGCAGCCCCTATAATACGGGAGTCGGTAATTCACCCCTCCACTTT. Protein: CASSPYNTGVGNSPLHF.

J is TRBJ1-1 and V is TRBV7-9; D call uncertain. CDR1 and CDR2 (germline): SEHNR, FQNEAQ (reference sequence). The CDR3 is made up of 13 amino acids. Trimming took 3 bases from V and 4 from J, leaving 9 bases between them. CDR3 sequence (DNA): TGTGCCAGCAGCTTGTGGAGAGGCACTGAAGCTTTCTTT. Encoded protein: CASSLWRGTEAFF.

This chain joins TRBV4-1 and TRBJ2-1; D may be TRBD2 (5 bases). Germline V gene lookup returns CDR1 MGHRA and CDR2 YSYEKL. V shed 3 bases and J shed 9 bases, with 18 bases lying between them. This CDR3 is 15 amino acids long. CDR3 DNA: TGCGCCAGCAGCCAGGACCCCGGGCTAGCTGTTGAGCAGTTCTTC. This encodes CASSQDPGLAVEQFF.

This rearrangement joins TRBV5-4 to TRBJ1-6; 8 nucleotides line up with TRBD1. V lost 2 bases and J lost 7; bases outside the gene matches: 5. This CDR3 contains 15 residues. Germline loops: CDR1 SGHNT, CDR2 YYREEE (reference sequence). The chain's CDR3 is CASSFDRTGNSPLHF. CDR3 nucleotide sequence: TGTGCCAGCAGCTTCGACCGGACAGGGAATTCACCCCTCCACTTT. Combining the CDR3 with reference TRBV5-4 and TRBJ1-6 gives the whole variable domain ETGVTQSPTHLIKTRGQQVTLRCSSQSGHNTVSWYQQALGQGPQFIFQYYREEENGRGNFPPRFSGLQFPNYSSELNVNALELDDSALYLCASSFDRTGNSPLHFGNGTRLTVT.